Only a few counts were recorded for the clone carrying this TCR beta chain. The antigen is undetermined. V shed 6 bases, J shed 8 bases, and the junction held 7 bases outside the gene matches. Germline CDR1 reads MNHEY; CDR2 reads SMNVEV (reference sequence). The CDR3 covers 14 residues. From RNA transcripts, TCR beta CDR3 regions were amplified. During a first-round RT-PCR of the TCR CDR3, the HTBI primer set was used. MiXCR, applied by TCRdb to the multiplex PCR reads, yields one record per CDR3 protein. This table holds about 270,000 distinct CDR3 sequences, roughly 20% found once. This specimen belongs to a study of T cells in Graves' hyperthyroidism and ophthalmopathy. Study-level findings and limits: Within blood appeared most thyroid clonotypes that had expanded above 0.001.

This TCR came from a man younger than 45 with Graves' ophthalmopathy. The rearrangement joins TRBV27 to TRBJ2-1; 10 nucleotides line up with TRBD1. The specimen was blood. As DNA, the CDR3 is TGTGCCAGCAGCTCCGGGACAGGGGTCTATGAGCAGTTCTTC. Amino acids: CASSSGTGVYEQFF.